The present T cell receptor beta chain was sequenced within a study of T cell responses to AZD1222 COVID-19 vaccine. Points from the study as a whole: Reports indicate that nearly half of spike-specific TCRs are directed at unmutated variant regions. There were vaccine-associated CD4 TCRs across spike, dominant at 160-218 and 743-854.

Pooling was applied to second doses at about 4 or about 12 weeks. Assay used: immunoSEQ multiplex PCR; TCRdb lists only in-frame clones, some missing. The sample holds about 69,000 clones, roughly 80% seen once. After removal of 5 bases from V and 5 bases from J, the junction contained 8 bases not matched to a gene. The CDR3 spans 17 residues. Germline loops: CDR1 SEHNR, CDR2 FQNEAQ (reference sequence). As to this clone: Its antigen is undetermined.

The rearrangement links TRBV7-9 to TRBJ2-5; 16 bases map to TRBD2. The sequenced sample was peripheral blood, obtained 28 days after the second AZD1222 dose. This TCR derives from an adult who received the AZD1222 COVID-19 vaccine. The CDR3 loop is CASSPGTSGGAMETQYF. The DNA for the CDR3 is TGTGCCAGCAGCCCGGGGACTAGCGGGGGGGCTATGGAGACCCAGTACTTC.